The source of this TCR beta chain is a study of T cell responses to AZD1222 COVID-19 vaccine (dated by TCRdb to about 2021). Turning to the overall study: TCR sequencing was performed for about 250 trial participants, of whom around 200 were given two doses of AZD1222 and some 26 were given two doses of MenACWY control vaccine. Enrollment into the trials was organized by age into subgroups of 18-55, 56-69 and 70-plus years, and those subgroups contained roughly 140, 27 and 60 TCR-sequenced participants, respectively.

The CDR3 regions of human TCRbeta chains were analyzed by immunosequencing. As for the authors' bioinformatics: TCRs in the repertoires were compared against a reference library of SARS-CoV-2-specific TCRs that had been generated with the MIRA antigen-specificity platform. Breadth meant the fraction of unique TCRs that were SARS-CoV-2-associated, whereas depth meant the fraction of total T cells that were SARS-CoV-2-associated. Using the MIRA data, every spike-specific TCR was mapped to the spike region that the TCR reacted to and assigned to either a CD4 or a CD8 class. Log10-transformed breadth and depth values were compared by one-way ANOVA with Sidak's multiple comparisons tests. Not all clones reach the TCRdb copy of this immuneACCESS table, which keeps in-frame sequences only. Checked studies attribute under half of the gap to unresolved V genes and leave the rest unexplained. V and J calls and clone size are as listed in that table; D and trimming were resolved from the DNA. The sample table shows about 150,000 clones, and 80% to 95% are seen once. The ten largest clones represent more than 3% of the sample.

Sample time point, as interpreted from the label and publication: about 28 days (+/-7) after the second vaccine dose. AZD1222 recipients with second doses at about 4 weeks or about 12 weeks were pooled, because spike-specific TCR depth and breadth did not differ between schedules. Samples from vaccinated people were obtained from the UK trials COV001 and COV002, which included a single-blind randomized controlled phase 2/3 trial of AZD1222 (ChAdOx1 nCoV-19) in healthy adults. For TCRbeta chain sequencing, PBMC samples from trial participants were taken at day 0 and at day 28 after the second dose. Comment on this clone: It has no known antigen specificity. Base qualities are not recorded, but no much larger clone differs from it by a single base.

The germline ends are 13 bases apart after V is trimmed by 4 bases and J by 0 bases. The germline V gene specifies SGHVS as CDR1 and FNYEAQ as CDR2. From its cysteine to its phenylalanine, the CDR3 spans 15 amino acids. The only DNA kept is the CDR3, 45 bases in frame from the first base. Paper-wide results and their limitations: Only six AZD1222 recipients were SARS-CoV-2 seropositive at baseline, limiting conclusions about previously exposed vaccinees. Epitopes outside the regions mutated in the B.1.351 and B.1.1.7 variants were reportedly recognized by nearly half of the unique spike-specific TCRs. Vaccine-associated CD4 TCRs spanned the whole spike protein, with dominant responses in regions 160-218 and 743-854. The 56-69-year group was small, and its depth increase did not reach significance, likely because of low power. After two AZD1222 doses, spike-specific TCR breadth and depth were significantly higher than at day 0 and than in MenACWY recipients. No day 14 peak-response samples were available, so repertoires were characterized only after the peak T cell response. Participants were mostly white British and included more females than males, and it was suggested by the authors that clonal diversity may have been underestimated.

The chain uses TRBV7-6 and TRBJ2-7; matching of 6 bases hints at TRBD1 as the D gene. The sample consisted of peripheral blood, taken 28 days after the second AZD1222 dose. This clonotype was sampled from an adult who received the AZD1222 COVID-19 vaccine. DNA sequence: TGTGCCAGCAGCTCACTCCGGGACAACTCCTACGAGCAGTACTTC. The translation is CASSSLRDNSYEQYF. With the portions outside the CDR3 filled from the reference TRBV7-6 and TRBJ2-7 genes, the complete variable region becomes GAGVSQSPRYKVTKRGQDVALRCDPISGHVSLYWYRQALGQGPEFLTYFNYEAQQDKSGLPNDRFSAERPEGSISTLTIQRTEQRDSAMYRCASSSLRDNSYEQYFGPGTRLTVT.